This TCR beta chain stems from a study of T cell repertoires in ileal Crohn's disease. On the study more broadly: Biopsies of inflamed ileum from the surgical specimen form M0 samples. General study findings and limits: Every patient over 26.8% clonality showed endoscopic recurrence.

Notes on this clone: Antigen unknown.

V gave up 3 bases and J gave up 5 bases, with 10 bases separating them. This CDR3 comprises 13 residues. CDR1 SEHNR and CDR2 FQNEAQ come from the germline V gene (reference sequence). Produced via immunoSEQ multiplex PCR; TCRdb's table is partial and in-frame only. Among about 18,000 clones, roughly three quarters were seen once, and the ten largest hold less than 5%. The time point: inflamed ileum from the surgical specimen. Sequencing input: ileal tissue. This clonotype originated in an adult with Crohn's disease. This chain joins TRBV7-9 and TRBJ1-2, with D perhaps TRBD1 (5 bases). The CDR3 nucleotides read TGTGCCAGCAGCTTGCTAACAGGATATGGCTACACCTTC. Amino acids: CASSLLTGYGYTF.